A selection of T cell receptor beta chains follows, all from one sample in a study of T cell changes during pregnancy in multiple sclerosis. Produced via immunoSEQ multiplex PCR; TCRdb's table is partial and in-frame only. Here the sample spans approximately 130,000 clones, about 96% being singletons. Specimen: peripheral blood, collected after pregnancy. These receptors were obtained from a female donor with multiple sclerosis, enrolled in a pregnancy study. The CDR3 runs from the conserved cysteine through the conserved F or W. The order of the fields is clone size, J gene, D gene, V gene, CDR3 protein, CDR3 DNA. D genes are given only for firm matches. Clone sizes are given selectively: once, few, many, or a class where the clone is expanded.

>-|TRBJ2-7|-|TRBV19
CASSTHAGSYEQYF
TGTGCCAGTAGTACCCATGCAGGGTCCTACGAGCAGTACTTC
>-|TRBJ2-1|TRBD2|TRBV7-9
CASSLGSISSGPYNEQFF
TGTGCCAGCAGCTTGGGGTCGATTTCTAGCGGGCCATACAATGAGCAGTTCTTC
>-|TRBJ1-2|-|TRBV19
CASNNREHYGYTF
TGTGCCAGTAACAACAGGGAACACTATGGCTACACCTTC
>-|TRBJ2-3|-|TRBV5-8
CASSLLGGTDTQYF
TGTGCCAGCAGCTTGTTAGGAGGCACAGATACGCAGTATTTT
>-|TRBJ2-2|-|TRBV19
CASSAEHGELFF
TGTGCCAGTAGTGCAGAACACGGGGAGCTGTTTTTT
>-|TRBJ2-7|TRBD2|TRBV2
CASSRLSGVSYEQYF
TGTGCCAGCAGCAGACTTAGCGGGGTCTCCTACGAGCAGTACTTC
>-|TRBJ1-2|TRBD1|TRBV18
CASSLISGTVNTF
TGTGCCAGCTCACTTATTTCCGGGACAGTTAACACCTTC
>-|TRBJ1-1|TRBD1|TRBV7-8
CASSTPNTGGNTEAFF
TGTGCCAGCAGCACCCCCAATACAGGGGGGAACACTGAAGCTTTCTTT
>-|TRBJ2-1|-|TRBV19
CASKGLGGNEQFF
TGTGCCAGTAAGGGGTTAGGGGGCAATGAGCAGTTCTTC
>-|TRBJ2-7|-|TRBV5-1
CASSLGDGRAYEQYF
TGCGCCAGCAGCTTGGGAGATGGCAGGGCTTACGAGCAGTACTTC
>-|TRBJ2-7|TRBD2|TRBV11-2
CASSQGLAGRYEQYF
TGTGCCAGCAGCCAGGGACTAGCGGGAAGGTACGAGCAGTACTTC
>-|TRBJ2-7|TRBD2|TRBV2
CASSTSGSYEQYF
TGTGCCAGCAGTACTAGCGGCTCCTACGAGCAGTACTTC
>-|TRBJ2-1|TRBD1|TRBV6-1
CASREGQGGDEQFF
TGTGCCAGCAGGGAGGGACAGGGTGGTGATGAGCAGTTCTTC
>once|TRBJ2-7|-|TRBV7-9
CASSELALPEQYF
TGTGCCAGCAGCGAACTAGCTTTACCCGAGCAGTACTTC
>-|TRBJ2-3|TRBD2|TRBV4-2
CASSQDHSGRTYTQYF
TGTGCCAGCAGCCAAGACCATAGCGGGAGGACGTATACGCAGTATTTT
>-|TRBJ1-2|TRBD1|TRBV28
CASSPYGQGILDGYTF
TGTGCCAGCAGCCCCTACGGACAGGGGATTCTGGATGGCTACACCTTC
>-|TRBJ2-1|-|TRBV14
CASSLSRNEQFF
TGTGCCAGCAGCCTTTCCCGGAATGAGCAGTTCTTC
>-|TRBJ1-3|TRBD1|TRBV7-9
CASTLRTGDRASGNTIYF
TGTGCCAGCACACTTCGAACAGGGGATCGGGCCTCTGGAAACACCATATATTTT
>-|TRBJ2-7|TRBD2|TRBV7-8
CASSPLADYEQYF
TGTGCCAGCAGCCCACTAGCGGACTACGAGCAGTACTTC
>-|TRBJ2-7|-|TRBV28
CASSPTGGPGYEQYF
TGTGCCAGCAGTCCGACTGGGGGCCCGGGCTACGAGCAGTACTTC
>-|TRBJ1-1|TRBD1|TRBV27
CASSIQGGYTEAFF
TGTGCCAGCAGTATACAGGGGGGGTACACTGAAGCTTTCTTT
>-|TRBJ2-7|-|TRBV2
CASSEAPSVDRYEQYF
TGTGCCAGCAGTGAAGCACCTAGCGTTGATCGATACGAGCAGTACTTC
>-|TRBJ1-1|-|TRBV28
CASSLRDTEAFF
TGTGCCAGCAGTCTGCGGGACACTGAAGCTTTCTTT
>-|TRBJ2-3|-|TRBV18
CASSPSGLPLTDTQYF
TGTGCCAGCTCACCCTCCGGACTACCGCTCACAGATACGCAGTATTTT
>-|TRBJ2-3|-|TRBV19
CASSIDRGSLGTDTQYF
TGTGCCAGTAGTATAGATCGAGGCTCCCTAGGCACAGATACGCAGTATTTT
>-|TRBJ2-5|TRBD2|TRBV6-1
CASRSSGRETQYF
TGTGCCAGCAGATCTAGCGGGAGAGAGACCCAGTACTTC
>-|TRBJ1-5|-|TRBV10-3
CAISDPDWVRGGVKPQHF
TGTGCCATCAGTGACCCCGATTGGGTGAGGGGAGGGGTAAAGCCCCAGCATTTT
>-|TRBJ1-1|-|TRBV6-5
CASNTAVPSEAFF
TGTGCCAGCAACACTGCGGTTCCGTCTGAAGCTTTCTTT
>-|TRBJ2-3|-|TRBV5-1
CASSLAPYTDTQYF
TGCGCCAGCAGCTTGGCCCCCTACACAGATACGCAGTATTTT
>-|TRBJ1-4|-|TRBV21-1
CASSPRGLEEKLFF
TGTGCCAGCAGCCCCCGGGGTCTAGAGGAAAAACTGTTTTTT
>-|TRBJ2-1|TRBD1|TRBV9
CASSVVTGQANYNEQFF
TGTGCCAGCAGCGTAGTGACAGGACAGGCGAACTACAATGAGCAGTTCTTC
>once|TRBJ2-2|TRBD1|TRBV5-1
CASSAPGQGSWGTGELFF
TGCGCCAGCAGCGCACCGGGACAGGGCTCGTGGGGGACCGGGGAGCTGTTTTTT
>-|TRBJ2-7|-|TRBV6-5
CASSYARTYEQYF
TGTGCCAGCAGTTACGCCAGAACCTACGAGCAGTACTTC
>once|TRBJ2-1|TRBD2|TRBV9
CASSVALAGGPVVYNEQFF
TGTGCCAGCAGCGTAGCACTAGCGGGAGGGCCTGTCGTCTACAATGAGCAGTTCTTC
>-|TRBJ2-1|TRBD2|TRBV25-1
CASSETSGRARGNEQFF
TGTGCCAGCAGTGAAACTAGCGGGAGGGCCAGAGGTAATGAGCAGTTCTTC
>-|TRBJ2-1|TRBD2|TRBV27
CASSGKRTSGRHEQFF
TGTGCCAGCAGTGGAAAGAGGACTAGCGGGAGGCATGAGCAGTTCTTC
>many|TRBJ2-2|-|TRBV2
CASSRRGNTGELFF
TGTGCCAGCAGCCGCAGGGGGAACACCGGGGAGCTGTTTTTT
>-|TRBJ1-3|-|TRBV5-4
CASSFQGSSGNTIYF
TGTGCCAGCAGCTTTCAGGGGAGCTCTGGAAACACCATATATTTT
>-|TRBJ2-4|-|TRBV21-1
CASSKSGPPKNIQYF
TGTGCCAGCAGCAAATCAGGGCCCCCCAAAAACATTCAGTACTTC
>once|TRBJ2-7|TRBD2|TRBV7-9
CASRGSGRASAYEQYF
TGTGCCAGCAGAGGGAGCGGGAGGGCTTCGGCCTACGAGCAGTACTTC
>-|TRBJ2-2|TRBD2|TRBV27
CASSYAGLAGGNTGELFF
TGTGCCAGCAGTTACGCCGGACTAGCGGGAGGGAACACCGGGGAGCTGTTTTTT
>-|TRBJ2-7|TRBD1|TRBV7-2
CASSRDRGFYEQYF
TGTGCCAGCAGCCGGGACAGGGGCTTCTACGAGCAGTACTTC
>-|TRBJ2-2|-|TRBV15
CATSRDSGGELFF
TGTGCCACCAGCAGAGATTCCGGCGGGGAGCTGTTTTTT
>-|TRBJ2-1|TRBD2|TRBV6-5
CASSLAVSYNEQFF
TGTGCCAGCAGTCTAGCGGTCTCCTACAATGAGCAGTTCTTC
>-|TRBJ2-7|TRBD1|TRBV27
CASSLTPPSTGGYEQYF
TGTGCCAGCAGTTTGACCCCACCTTCGACAGGGGGCTACGAGCAGTACTTC
>-|TRBJ2-1|TRBD2|TRBV30
CAWGDGRAFNNEQFF
TGTGCCTGGGGGGACGGGAGGGCCTTCAACAATGAGCAGTTCTTC
>-|TRBJ2-6|-|TRBV15
CATSRDLTAEHSGANVLTF
TGTGCCACCAGCAGAGATCTGACAGCAGAGCACTCTGGGGCCAACGTCCTGACTTTC
>-|TRBJ2-7|-|TRBV5-6
CASSRIGGEQYF
TGTGCCAGCAGCCGCATCGGGGGCGAGCAGTACTTC
>-|TRBJ2-3|-|TRBV28
CASSFAGTSTDTQYF
TGTGCCAGCAGTTTTGCAGGGACTAGCACAGATACGCAGTATTTT
>-|TRBJ2-7|TRBD1|TRBV25-1
CATGQGTYEQYF
TGTGCCACGGGACAGGGTACCTACGAGCAGTACTTC
>-|TRBJ2-3|TRBD2|TRBV19
CASSIGGSGTTQYF
TGTGCCAGTAGTATTGGGGGAAGCGGGACTACGCAGTATTTT
>-|TRBJ1-4|-|TRBV5-1
CASSPNGGYNEKLFF
TGCGCCAGCAGCCCAAACGGGGGTTATAATGAAAAACTGTTTTTT
>-|TRBJ2-7|-|TRBV11-3
CASSLAFGISYEQYF
TGTGCCAGCAGCTTAGCCTTCGGGATCTCCTACGAGCAGTACTTC
>-|TRBJ1-2|-|TRBV5-1
CASSLVTSNYGYTF
TGCGCCAGCAGCTTGGTCACAAGTAACTATGGCTACACCTTC
>-|TRBJ2-7|-|TRBV23-1
CASSQSGRPFGEQYF
TGCGCCAGCAGTCAATCGGGGCGCCCTTTTGGCGAGCAGTACTTC
>once|TRBJ1-2|TRBD1|TRBV14
CASSQTGDYGYTF
TGTGCCAGCAGCCAGACAGGGGACTATGGCTACACCTTC
>-|TRBJ2-1|-|TRBV28
CASSTRTEDEQFF
TGTGCCAGCAGTACCCGGACAGAGGATGAGCAGTTCTTC
>-|TRBJ1-2|-|TRBV6-5
CASSQPPGGYTF
TGTGCCAGCAGTCAACCACCGGGAGGCTACACCTTC
>-|TRBJ2-1|TRBD2|TRBV5-1
CASSLSGINEQFF
TGCGCCAGCAGCTTGAGCGGGATTAATGAGCAGTTCTTC